This T cell receptor (beta chain) emerged from a study of patients and donors after allogeneic stem cell transplantation. TCRdb redid the calling of the RT-PCR reads with MiXCR, one entry per CDR3 protein. The table records 190,000 or so distinct CDR3 sequences, around two fifths of them present only once. This CDR3 is built from 13 residues. Germline V gene data show CDR1 as SQVTM and CDR2 as ANQGSEA. V shed 6 bases and J shed 0 bases, with 11 bases lying between them. This chain joins TRBV29-1 and TRBJ1-1, with D maybe TRBD1 (5 bases). The sequence came from a human donor who was either an allogeneic HSCT recipient or a stem cell or donor lymphocyte infusion donor (not recorded which). It is not recorded whose cells these are; they may come from a transplant donor. The specimen was blood, either unsorted or a sorted T cell fraction (not recorded which). CDR3 nucleotides: TGCAGCGTAGGAGGGGTTCTGAACACTGAAGCTTTCTTT. Residues: CSVGGVLNTEAFF.